What follows are 11 T cell receptor beta chains derived from one specimen sequenced in a study of shared clonotypes between healthy human individuals. Produced via immunoSEQ multiplex PCR; TCRdb's table is partial and in-frame only. The data hold millions of clones, with roughly nine tenths observed a single time. Source material: naive CD4+ T cells sorted from blood. As for subset: CD45RA+ positively selected. Source of these receptors: a man aged 18-30 years in good health.

Comments on this clone: The same CDR3 can be traced to other DNA sequences in this sample. The genes are TRBV6-1 and TRBJ2-7, with 7 bases fitting TRBD2. The CDR3 runs to 13 residues. The J segment lost 2 bases and the V segment lost 6 bases, leaving 4 bases of the junction unmatched. Germline assignment: CDR1 MNHNS and CDR2 SASEGT. The CDR3 DNA sequence: TGTGCCAGCAGGACGGGAGGTACCTACGAGCAGTACTTC. Its translation is CASRTGGTYEQYF.

This chain links TRBV5-4 with TRBJ2-3; D is unclear. The CDR3 length is 15 residues. Germline assignment: CDR1 SGHNT and CDR2 YYREEE (reference sequence). Trimming stripped 4 bases from V and 4 bases from J, with 16 bases between. CDR3 protein: CASSAVQLSSDTQYF. As DNA, the CDR3 is TGTGCCAGCAGCGCGGTCCAGCTCTCCTCAGATACGCAGTATTTT.

This chain connects TRBV5-1 to TRBJ2-5; 9 bases are shared with TRBD1. The CDR3 is 15 amino acids. V shed 2 bases, J shed 5 bases, and the junction held 7 bases outside the gene matches. Germline values: CDR1 SGHRS, CDR2 YFSETQ. The DNA for the CDR3 is TGCGCCAGCAGCTTACCGGGACAGGGCGATGAGACCCAGTACTTC. Translating gives CASSLPGQGDETQYF.

The table lists this clone with a count of one. Other DNA variants within this sample encode the same CDR3. The rearrangement links TRBV27 to TRBJ1-5; D is uncertain. The V gene's germline CDR1 is MNHEY and CDR2 SMNVEV (reference sequence). V lost 5 bases, J lost 7 bases, and 12 bases lay in between. This CDR3 comprises 13 residues. CDR3 in DNA: TGTGCCAGCAGTCTCCGAGTGGGGCAGCCCCAGCATTTT. Translation: CASSLRVGQPQHF.

The chain employs TRBV25-1 and TRBJ1-1; 7 bases are a match to TRBD1. This CDR3 is built from 14 residues. CDR1 is MGHDK and CDR2 is SYGVNS in the germline V gene. V dropped 11 bases and J dropped 6; count of bases not matched to a gene: 15. This CDR3 reads CAYERGLTNAEAFF. In DNA form, the CDR3 reads TGTGCCTACGAGAGGGGGCTTACTAACGCTGAAGCTTTCTTT.

The V call is TRBV7-9, the J call TRBJ2-1; TRBD2 agrees at 8 bases. CDR1 SEHNR and CDR2 FQNEAQ come from the germline V gene (reference sequence). The length of the CDR3 is 15 residues. V gave up 0 bases and J gave up 6 bases; unmatched junction bases: 4. The CDR3 is CASSLAGTSLNEQFF. CDR3 bases: TGTGCCAGCAGCTTAGCCGGGACTAGTCTCAATGAGCAGTTCTTC.

Written as DNA, the CDR3 is TGTGCCAGCGGCGGGAGGGCTTCAGAGACCCAGTACTTC. This translates into CASGGRASETQYF. The rearrangement links TRBV7-6 to TRBJ2-5; 9 bases map to TRBD2. V shed 8 bases and J 4 bases; nucleotides not matched to a gene: 5. The CDR3 runs to 13 residues. From germline, CDR1 is SGHVS and CDR2 FNYEAQ. Full variable domain (outside the CDR3, taken from reference TRBV7-6 and TRBJ2-5): GAGVSQSPRYKVTKRGQDVALRCDPISGHVSLYWYRQALGQGPEFLTYFNYEAQQDKSGLPNDRFSAERPEGSISTLTIQRTEQRDSAMYRCASGGRASETQYFGPGTRLLVL.

The chain links TRBV5-4 to TRBJ2-2; D call uncertain. The V gene lost 4 bases and the J gene lost 6 bases, with 13 bases spanning the gap. This CDR3 is built from 14 residues. The V gene's germline CDR1 is SGHNT and CDR2 YYREEE (reference sequence). Here the CDR3 reads CASSQAADAGELFF. Here the CDR3 DNA reads TGTGCCAGCAGCCAGGCGGCCGACGCCGGGGAGCTGTTTTTT.

The chain carries TRBV4-3 and TRBJ2-7, with 10 bases aligning to TRBD2. Germline V gives CDR1 LGHNA, CDR2 YSLEER. The CDR3 contains 21 residues. V trimming: 0 bases; J trimming: 2 bases; junction bases outside the gene matches: 19. In nucleotides, the CDR3 is TGCGCCAGCAGCCAAGATGTTTTACGGTCGCTAGCGGGAGAAAGACCCTACGAGCAGTACTTC. Translating it yields CASSQDVLRSLAGERPYEQYF.

This chain uses TRBV2 with TRBJ2-3, with D possibly being TRBD2 (6 bases). CDR1 and CDR2 from the germline V gene are SNHLY and FYNNEI. V dropped 3 bases and J dropped 4 bases, with 11 bases sitting between them. The CDR3 sequence is 14 residues long. The CDR3 DNA reads as TGTGCCAGCAGTGATGTGACTAGTGCAGATACGCAGTATTTT. It codes for CASSDVTSADTQYF.

This clone came up a few times. Other DNA sequences from this sample encode an identical CDR3 as well. This CDR3 is CASSPPQGANTEAFF. CDR3 nucleotide sequence: TGTGCCAGCTCACCACCGCAGGGGGCAAACACTGAAGCTTTCTTT. The genes are TRBV18 and TRBJ1-1, with TRBD1 matching over 8 bases. The germline V gene has CDR1 KGHSH and CDR2 LQKENI. The CDR3 spans 15 residues. Germline trimming cut 0 bases from V and 2 bases from J; bases unmatched to any gene: 2. The whole variable domain, filled in from reference TRBV18 and TRBJ1-1, reads NAGVMQNPRHLVRRRGQEARLRCSPMKGHSHVYWYRQLPEEGLKFMVYLQKENIIDESGMPKERFSAEFPKEGPSILRIQQVVRGDSAAYFCASSPPQGANTEAFFGQGTRLTVV.